This T cell receptor beta chain stems from a study of T cells in Graves' hyperthyroidism and ophthalmopathy. Study-wide results and limits: A 13 V-J model separated ophthalmopathy from stable hyperthyroidism. Blood held most thyroid clonotypes expanded above 0.001 frequency.

The V end was cut by 4 bases, the J end by 8 bases, with 15 bases between. Germline V gene lookup returns CDR1 SGDLS and CDR2 YYNGEE. CDR3 length: 13 residues. A NOSPECS grade of at least 4, a Clinical Activity Score of at least 3 and duration under 3 months were recorded in ophthalmopathy patients. On this clonotype itself: What it binds is not known.

Amplification of TCR beta CDR3 regions used RNA as the template. In the first-round RT-PCR of the TCR CDR3, the HTBI primer set was used. Each CDR3 protein gets one entry after TCRdb re-called the multiplex PCR reads with MiXCR. The data hold 300,000 to 450,000 distinct CDR3 sequences, with 15% to 20% observed a single time. The clonotype comes from a man aged 18 to 35 with Graves' ophthalmopathy. The V call is TRBV9, the J call TRBJ1-2, with D maybe TRBD1 (5 bases). The sample consisted of blood. The chain's CDR3 is CASSSGGVWGYTF. Written as DNA, the CDR3 is TGTGCCAGCAGCTCGGGGGGGGTTTGGGGCTACACCTTC.